These 29 T cell receptor beta chains originate from one sample sequenced in a study of Ad26.COV2.S vaccination and SARS-CoV-2 variants. TCRdb's table, derived via immunoSEQ multiplex PCR, lists solely in-frame clones and lacks some. The repertoire holds 500,000 or so clones, with about 83% as singletons. Treatment reported: around 19 received Ad26.COV2.S at low or high dose, single or two shots; several received placebo; per-sample allocation not given. Specimens were obtained on day 63 following the first vaccine or placebo injection. The sample consisted of peripheral blood, taken in a trial of Ad26.COV2.S vaccine versus placebo. The receptors were gathered from a person aged 18-60 years who received the Ad26.COV2.S COVID-19 vaccine or a placebo.

CDR3 sequence: CASRGDREETQYF. CDR3 bases: TGTGCCTCCCGAGGGGACAGGGAGGAGACCCAGTACTTC. V is TRBV30 and J is TRBJ2-5; 9 nucleotides agree with TRBD1. From germline, CDR1 is GTSNPN and CDR2 SVGIG (reference sequence). Trimming removed 7 bases from V and 5 bases from J; junction bases left unmatched: 8. There are 13 residues in the CDR3.

This sequence joins TRBV5-4 and TRBJ1-1, with 7 nucleotides matching TRBD1. The germline V gene encodes CDR1 SGHNT and CDR2 YYREEE (reference sequence). The CDR3 runs to 15 residues. The junction had 7 bases not matched to a gene; V was cut back by 5 bases and J by 0 bases. CDR3: CASSDRDLMNTEAFF. The CDR3 DNA is TGTGCCAGCAGTGACAGGGACCTTATGAACACTGAAGCTTTCTTT. Combining the CDR3 with reference TRBV5-4 and TRBJ1-1 gives the whole variable domain ETGVTQSPTHLIKTRGQQVTLRCSSQSGHNTVSWYQQALGQGPQFIFQYYREEENGRGNFPPRFSGLQFPNYSSELNVNALELDDSALYLCASSDRDLMNTEAFFGQGTRLTVV.

At least ten counts were recorded for this clone. The V gene is TRBV5-6, the J gene TRBJ2-3; maybe TRBD2 (5 bases). Looked up from germline, CDR1 is SGHDT and CDR2 is YYEEEE. V was pared by 2 bases and J by 2 bases, with 18 bases between. The CDR3 totals 17 residues. CDR3 nucleotides: TGTGCCAGCAGCTTAAAGAGGGTCACGGGCTACACAGATACGCAGTATTTT. Protein sequence: CASSLKRVTGYTDTQYF.

This clone appeared a few times. The gene calls are TRBV28 and TRBJ2-1; 8 bases are a match to TRBD2. Trimming at V came to 7 bases and at J to 6 bases, leaving 8 bases not matched to a gene. Germline CDR1 is MDHEN and CDR2 is SYDVKM. This CDR3 is 14 amino acids long. CDR3 DNA sequence: TGTGCCAGCATCGCGGGAGGAAACTTCAATGAGCAGTTCTTC. Translating it yields CASIAGGNFNEQFF.

This clone appeared once. The chain couples TRBV7-2 to TRBJ1-6; 7 bases align to TRBD1. Looked up from germline, CDR1 is SGHTA and CDR2 is FQGNSA. The length of the CDR3 is 15 residues. The trim removed 4 bases at V and 5 bases at J, leaving 5 bases unmatched. The CDR3 sequence is CASSWGTANNSPLHF. CDR3 nucleotide sequence: TGTGCCAGCAGCTGGGGGACAGCAAATAATTCACCCCTCCACTTT.

A remark on this clone: The identical CDR3 is also encoded by other nucleotide sequences in the sample. The CDR3 is CASSVGTDTQYF. As DNA, the CDR3 is TGTGCCAGCAGCGTGGGCACAGATACGCAGTATTTT. This chain links TRBV9 with TRBJ2-3; no clear D gene. This CDR3 contains 12 residues. The germline CDR1 and CDR2 sequences are SGDLS and YYNGEE. The V and J ends lost 2 bases and 1 base respectively, with 2 bases between them.

This clone was counted a few times. CDR3 amino acids: CAWIWQGAGGYTF. Here the CDR3 DNA reads TGTGCCTGGATCTGGCAGGGGGCGGGTGGCTACACCTTC. V is TRBV30 and J is TRBJ1-2, with 8 bases matching TRBD1. CDR3 length: 13 residues. Germline V gene sequence: CDR1 GTSNPN, CDR2 SVGIG (reference sequence). The V gene end was trimmed by 4 bases and the J gene end by 7 bases; junction bases not matched to a gene: 8.

This clone has just one count. This chain links TRBV6-6 with TRBJ2-7, with D possibly matching TRBD2 (7 bases). Trimming pared 8 bases from V and 5 bases from J, leaving 22 bases between. The CDR3 has 15 amino acids. Germline V gene sequence: CDR1 MNHNY, CDR2 SVGAGI (reference sequence). The CDR3 region is CASRGGGAPGNEQYF. In nucleotides, the CDR3 is TGTGCCAGCCGAGGTGGGGGGGCCCCTGGGAACGAGCAGTACTTC.

The CDR3 DNA reads as TGTGCCAGCAGTACACCTCTAGGTACTAGCTATGGCTACACCTTC. This encodes CASSTPLGTSYGYTF. J is TRBJ1-2 and V is TRBV28; the D is unclear. Trimming took off 5 bases at V and 4 bases at J, with 17 bases between the two ends. The CDR3 contains 15 residues. CDR1 is MDHEN, CDR2 SYDVKM, per germline.

The chain employs TRBV30 and TRBJ1-2; 7 nucleotides line up with TRBD1. The J segment lost 2 bases and the V segment lost 8 bases, leaving 14 bases of the junction unmatched. CDR1 and CDR2 (germline): GTSNPN, SVGIG (reference sequence). The CDR3 sequence is 15 residues long. The CDR3 coding sequence is TGTGCCCTGCTTACGTGGAGGGACAGCAACTATGGCTACACCTTC. It yields the protein CALLTWRDSNYGYTF. Combining the CDR3 with reference TRBV30 and TRBJ1-2 gives the whole variable domain SQTIHQWPATLVQPVGSPLSLECTVEGTSNPNLYWYRQAAGRGLQLLFYSVGIGQISSEVPQNLSASRPQDRQFILSSKKLLLSDSGFYLCALLTWRDSNYGYTFGSGTRLTVV.

V usage is TRBV19 and J usage is TRBJ1-2; TRBD1 matches at 12 bases. Germline lookup yields CDR1 LNHDA and CDR2 SQIVND (reference sequence). The CDR3 has 15 residues. V trimming: 11 bases; J trimming: 4 bases; junction bases outside the gene matches: 11. The CDR3 DNA reads as TGTGCCTCTCGAACCGGGACAGGGGGCAGCTATGGCTACACCTTC. Its translation: CASRTGTGGSYGYTF.

V is TRBV5-1 and J is TRBJ2-2, with a weak D call TRBD2 (6 bases). The CDR3 covers 15 residues. V shed 3 bases and J shed 5 bases, with 14 bases lying between them. Germline CDR1 reads SGHRS; CDR2 reads YFSETQ. The CDR3 sequence: CASSSPQGGTGELFF. DNA of the CDR3: TGCGCCAGCAGCTCCCCCCAGGGAGGAACCGGGGAGCTGTTTTTT.

Here the CDR3 DNA reads TGTGCCAGCAGCTCGCGGACTAGCGGGACAAGCACAGATACGCAGTATTTT. It encodes CASSSRTSGTSTDTQYF. This chain connects TRBV11-3 to TRBJ2-3; 12 positions agree with TRBD2. With V trimmed by 4 bases and J by 0 bases, 5 bases remained unmatched. The CDR3 runs 17 residues. From germline, CDR1 is SGHNT and CDR2 YENEEA.

The chain has TRBV18 and TRBJ2-7, with D possibly matching TRBD2 (6 bases). V was pared by 3 bases and J by 7 bases, with 19 bases between. The germline V gene encodes CDR1 KGHSH and CDR2 LQKENI. The CDR3 is 15 amino acids. CDR3 nucleotide sequence: TGTGCCAGCTCACCGGGGCCCCCCGGGGGAGGAGAGCAGTACTTC. Residues: CASSPGPPGGGEQYF.

The table lists this clone with a count of one. This chain uses TRBV27 with TRBJ2-3; 8 bases line up with TRBD2. Unmatched junction bases numbered 11, after V lost 5 bases and J lost 4 bases. Germline V gene data show CDR1 as MNHEY and CDR2 as SMNVEV (reference sequence). There are 16 residues in the CDR3. The CDR3 DNA is TGTGCCAGCAGTCCATTTCGGGGGGGGTCGCCAGATACGCAGTATTTT. Encoded protein: CASSPFRGGSPDTQYF.

The CDR3 region is CASSQGSPSDYYNEQFF. In DNA, the CDR3 is TGTGCCAGCAGCCAAGGGTCCCCGAGTGACTACTACAATGAGCAGTTCTTC. V gene TRBV3-1 (or the pseudogene TRBV3-2) combines with J gene TRBJ2-1; D is possibly TRBD2 (5 bases). The germline V gene has CDR1 LGHDT and CDR2 YNNKEL (reference sequence). Trimming cost V 1 base and J 3 bases, with 16 bases left between them. This CDR3 spans 17 amino acids.

V gene TRBV27 combines with J gene TRBJ2-7, with 10 bases fitting TRBD2. CDR3 length: 14 residues. Germline V gene data show CDR1 as MNHEY and CDR2 as SMNVEV (reference sequence). V lost 6 bases to trimming and J lost 6 bases; unmatched junction nucleotides: 8. The CDR3 region has the DNA TGTGCCAGCAGAACTAGCGGGAATCCGCTCGAGCAGTACTTC. Translation gives CASRTSGNPLEQYF.

CDR3 in amino acids: CASSIPYPANEQFF. DNA of the CDR3: TGTGCCAGTAGTATCCCCTATCCCGCGAATGAGCAGTTCTTC. The chain uses TRBV19 and TRBJ2-1; unclear D gene. The CDR3 extends over 14 amino acids. V lost 3 bases and J lost 7, with 13 bases in between. Germline loops: CDR1 LNHDA, CDR2 SQIVND (reference sequence). Full variable domain (remainder filled in from reference TRBV19 and TRBJ2-1): DGGITQSPKYLFRKEGQNVTLSCEQNLNHDAMYWYRQDPGQGLRLIYYSQIVNDFQKGDIAEGYSVSREKKESFPLTVTSAQKNPTAFYLCASSIPYPANEQFFGPGTRLTVL.

This sequence joins TRBV30 and TRBJ2-5; weak D call: TRBD1 (5 bases). Germline V gene data show CDR1 as GTSNPN and CDR2 as SVGIG (reference sequence). CDR3 size: 14 residues. The germline V and J ends were trimmed by 4 bases and 0 bases, with 12 bases remaining between them. CDR3 amino acids: CAWNGHKYQETQYF. As DNA, the CDR3 is TGTGCCTGGAACGGACACAAGTACCAAGAGACCCAGTACTTC.

The chain couples TRBV7-2 to TRBJ1-4; D might be TRBD1 (5 bases). The CDR3 runs 14 residues. The ends were cut back, 4 bases at V and 3 bases at J, with 9 bases in the middle. Germline assignment: CDR1 SGHTA and CDR2 FQGNSA. CDR3 DNA: TGTGCCAGCAGCTCACAGGTTGCTAATGAAAAACTGTTTTTT. This gives the protein CASSSQVANEKLFF.

This clone was detected a few times. The rearrangement uses TRBV29-1 and TRBJ1-2, with D possibly matching TRBD1 (6 bases). Trimming cost V 5 bases and J 5 bases, with 15 bases left between them. Germline V gene data show CDR1 as SQVTM and CDR2 as ANQGSEA. The CDR3 length is 13 residues. The CDR3 loop reads CSVRDTGSYGYTF. The CDR3 DNA sequence: TGCAGCGTTCGGGACACCGGCAGTTATGGCTACACCTTC. Complete variable domain (other parts from reference TRBV29-1 and TRBJ1-2): SAVISQKPSRDICQRGTSLTIQCQVDSQVTMMFWYRQQPGQSLTLIATANQGSEATYESGFVIDKFPISRPNLTFSTLTVSNMSPEDSSIYLCSVRDTGSYGYTFGSGTRLTVV.

This clone has a single count. This chain connects TRBV11-3 to TRBJ1-6, with no clear D. The CDR3 covers 13 residues. From germline, CDR1 is SGHNT and CDR2 YENEEA. V was clipped by 4 bases and J by 16 bases, with 17 bases between them. The CDR3 coding sequence is TGTGCCAGCAGCTCAGCCTTCGGGAACCCGCTCCACTTT. It is translated as CASSSAFGNPLHF.

This sequence joins TRBV18 and TRBJ2-7; D unresolved. CDR1 is KGHSH and CDR2 is LQKENI in the germline V gene. The CDR3 loop spans 13 amino acids. V lost 6 bases, J lost 3 bases, and 12 bases lay in between. The CDR3 sequence is CASSPDLNYEQYF. Written as DNA, the CDR3 is TGTGCCAGCTCGCCCGATCTGAACTACGAGCAGTACTTC.

The chain recombines TRBV18 with TRBJ2-5, with 10 positions matching TRBD2. Trimming took 2 bases from V and 4 from J; bases not matched to a gene: 10. This CDR3 has 17 residues. Germline values: CDR1 KGHSH, CDR2 LQKENI. CDR3 bases: TGTGCCAGCTCACCATTGGGACTAGCGAAAGGGTTAGAGACCCAGTACTTC. Its protein is CASSPLGLAKGLETQYF.

There are a few counts of this clone. V is TRBV19 and J is TRBJ2-6, with 10 nucleotides matching TRBD2. Germline V gene data show CDR1 as LNHDA and CDR2 as SQIVND (reference sequence). Trimming removed 7 bases from V and 0 bases from J; junction bases left unmatched: 6. The CDR3 spans 17 residues. CDR3 DNA: TGTGCCAGTAAATCTAGCGGGAGCAACTCTGGGGCCAACGTCCTGACTTTC. Its translation: CASKSSGSNSGANVLTF. The complete variable domain, with remaining parts taken from reference TRBV19 and TRBJ2-6, reads DGGITQSPKYLFRKEGQNVTLSCEQNLNHDAMYWYRQDPGQGLRLIYYSQIVNDFQKGDIAEGYSVSREKKESFPLTVTSAQKNPTAFYLCASKSSGSNSGANVLTFGAGSRLTVL.

This clone is a singleton in its sample. This chain's CDR3 is CASSLGTGGKGYTF. The DNA of the CDR3 is TGTGCCAGCAGTTTAGGGACAGGGGGCAAAGGCTACACCTTC. The chain employs TRBV2 and TRBJ1-2, with 12 bases matching TRBD1. The V gene's germline CDR1 is SNHLY and CDR2 FYNNEI. This CDR3 contains 14 residues. V lost 5 bases, J lost 8 bases, and 6 bases stayed unmatched.

This clone was observed once. The rearrangement uses TRBV10-3 and TRBJ2-7; 7 bases align to TRBD1. Germline CDR1 is ENHRY and CDR2 is SYGVKD. Trimming took 3 bases from V and 4 from J; bases not matched to a gene: 6. The CDR3 runs 14 residues. CDR3 sequence (DNA): TGTGCCATCAGTGAATCGGGACAGAGATACGAGCAGTACTTC. Translating gives CAISESGQRYEQYF.

The chain recombines TRBV5-1 with TRBJ1-6; a weak D match, TRBD1 (6 bases). The CDR3 length is 15 residues. From germline, CDR1 is SGHRS and CDR2 YFSETQ. V dropped 0 bases and J dropped 9 bases, with 13 bases sitting between them. The CDR3 coding sequence is TGCGCCAGCAGCTTGGCCGGAGGGGGTAGTTCACCCCTCCACTTT. This sequence encodes CASSLAGGGSSPLHF. Full variable domain (rest looked up from reference TRBV5-1 and TRBJ1-6): KAGVTQTPRYLIKTRGQQVTLSCSPISGHRSVSWYQQTPGQGLQFLFEYFSETQRNKGNFPGRFSGRQFSNSRSEMNVSTLELGDSALYLCASSLAGGGSSPLHFGNGTRLTVT.

This chain links TRBV3-1 (or the pseudogene TRBV3-2) with TRBJ2-7, with 13 bases identical to TRBD2. CDR1 and CDR2 from the germline V gene are LGHDT and YNNKEL (reference sequence). V dropped 0 bases and J dropped 5; count of bases not matched to a gene: 16. The CDR3 runs to 20 residues. The CDR3 here is CASSQEGPDCWTSGRNEQYF. The CDR3 DNA reads as TGTGCCAGCAGCCAAGAGGGCCCGGACTGCTGGACTAGCGGGAGAAACGAGCAGTACTTC.